Each of the 11 T cell receptor beta chains below was sequenced from the same sample in a study of read filtering for tumor transcriptome and immune sequencing. This library used approximately 370 ng RNA and molecular barcoded adaptors spanning alpha/delta and beta/gamma chains. TCRdb independently ran MiXCR on the reads; one entry per CDR3 protein. Among tens of thousands of distinct CDR3 sequences listed, approximately 13% were seen once. Sequenced: a population of CD138-negative cells sorted from bone marrow. All receptors derive from a donor at least 40 years old with multiple myeloma.

This clonotype occurred many times. The chain combines TRBV29-1 with TRBJ2-1, with TRBD2 matching over 8 bases. V was clipped by 5 bases and J by 9 bases; unmatched bases: 6. CDR3 length: 12 amino acids. Germline values: CDR1 SQVTM, CDR2 ANQGSEA. The CDR3 DNA reads TGCAGCGTTACTCCCGGGACTAGTGAGCAGTTCTTC. It codes for CSVTPGTSEQFF.

This clonotype was detected many times. The chain joins TRBV6-2 or TRBV6-3 to TRBJ2-1, with D unresolved. Germline assignment: CDR1 MNHEY and CDR2 SVGEGT. This CDR3 comprises 15 residues. V was cut by 0 bases and J by 1 base, with 7 bases left in between. The CDR3 is CASSYSWVSYNEQFF. Here the CDR3 DNA reads TGTGCCAGCAGTTACTCGTGGGTTTCCTACAATGAGCAGTTCTTC.

There are many counts of this clonotype. The chain joins TRBV5-1 to TRBJ2-7; TRBD1 aligns across 8 bases. V shed 2 bases, J shed 6 bases, and the junction held 7 bases outside the gene matches. Looked up from germline, CDR1 is SGHRS and CDR2 is YFSETQ. This CDR3 region has 14 residues. CDR3 sequence: CASSFRTGGSEQYF. The CDR3 DNA reads TGCGCCAGCAGCTTCCGAACAGGGGGGAGCGAGCAGTACTTC.

This clonotype has ten or more counts. This chain joins TRBV20-1 and TRBJ2-3; TRBD2 aligns across 7 bases. Germline CDR1 DFQATT, CDR2 SNEGSKA (reference sequence). V lost 5 bases to trimming and J lost 1 base; unmatched junction nucleotides: 6. The CDR3 consists of 14 residues. The CDR3 loop reads CSARGSGGTDTQYF. The CDR3, as DNA: TGCAGTGCTCGGGGGAGCGGGGGCACAGATACGCAGTATTTT.

This clonotype was seen many times. One end of the junction varies from germline; a read error may be responsible. The chain uses TRBV20-1 and TRBJ2-1, with TRBD2 as a possible D gene (6 bases). CDR1 is DFQATT, CDR2 SNEGSKA, per germline (reference sequence). The CDR3 runs to 11 residues. CDR3 coding DNA: TGCAGTGCTAGAGCTCGGGACTTATCCAACTTC. Translated, it gives CSARARDLSNF.

This clonotype was counted at least ten times. This chain connects TRBV5-4 to TRBJ1-2; D gene ambiguous. The germline gives CDR1 SGHNT, CDR2 YYREEE (reference sequence). Trimming pared 2 bases from V and 0 bases from J, leaving 14 bases between. The CDR3 runs to 16 residues. CDR3 sequence reads: CASSLAGKATNYGYTF. As DNA, the CDR3 is TGTGCCAGCAGCTTAGCCGGGAAGGCTACTAACTATGGCTACACCTTC. Full variable domain (remainder filled in from reference TRBV5-4 and TRBJ1-2): ETGVTQSPTHLIKTRGQQVTLRCSSQSGHNTVSWYQQALGQGPQFIFQYYREEENGRGNFPPRFSGLQFPNYSSELNVNALELDDSALYLCASSLAGKATNYGYTFGSGTRLTVV.

This clonotype was seen many times. The chain employs TRBV11-2 and TRBJ2-1, with a weak D call TRBD2 (5 bases). Germline V lookup: CDR1 SGHAT, CDR2 FQNNGV. Trimming took off 8 bases at V and 0 bases at J, with 14 bases between the two ends. The CDR3 consists of 15 residues. CDR3 in amino acids: CASQTRTSSYNEQFF. DNA of the CDR3: TGTGCCAGCCAAACTCGTACTAGCTCCTACAATGAGCAGTTCTTC. The full variable domain, its missing parts supplied by reference TRBV11-2 and TRBJ2-1, is EAGVAQSPRYKIIEKRQSVAFWCNPISGHATLYWYQQILGQGPKLLIQFQNNGVVDDSQLPKDRFSAERLKGVDSTLKIQPAKLEDSAVYLCASQTRTSSYNEQFFGPGTRLTVL.

This clonotype was picked up a small number of times. The rearrangement uses TRBV7-2 and TRBJ2-7; unclear D gene. The V gene's germline CDR1 is SGHTA and CDR2 FQGNSA. The CDR3 has 15 amino acids. Deletions cut 1 base from V and 0 bases from J, with 10 bases between. Written as DNA, the CDR3 is TGTGCCAGCAGCTTAGTTCGGGTTAGCTCCTACGAGCAGTACTTC. Amino acids: CASSLVRVSSYEQYF.

This clonotype was detected a few times. Possible read error: a much larger clone is one base away. The rearrangement uses TRBV6-5 and TRBJ2-1, with 9 nucleotides matching TRBD2. This CDR3 spans 15 amino acids. The V gene's germline CDR1 is MNHEY and CDR2 SVGAGI. In nucleotides, the CDR3 is TGTGCCAGCAAGCCGACTAGCGGAGTCAACAATGGGCAGTTCTTC. Protein: CASKPTSGVNNGQFF.

This chain uses TRBV18 with TRBJ1-2; D gene unclear. Trimming took off 3 bases at V and 1 base at J, with 9 bases between the two ends. This CDR3 is built from 14 residues. From germline, CDR1 is KGHSH and CDR2 LQKENI. CDR3 DNA sequence: TGTGCCAGCTCACCCGATATACTTAACTATGGCTACACCTTC. It translates to CASSPDILNYGYTF.

The V call is TRBV5-1, the J call TRBJ2-2, with D perhaps matching TRBD1 or TRBD2 (5 bases each). Germline values: CDR1 SGHRS, CDR2 YFSETQ. The CDR3 length is 15 residues. The germline V and J ends were trimmed by 3 bases and 4 bases, with 13 bases remaining between them. In DNA form, the CDR3 reads TGCGCCAGCAGCTACCGGGACGCAGCCACCGGGGAGCTGTTTTTT. It is translated as CASSYRDAATGELFF. Full variable domain (outside the CDR3, taken from reference TRBV5-1 and TRBJ2-2): KAGVTQTPRYLIKTRGQQVTLSCSPISGHRSVSWYQQTPGQGLQFLFEYFSETQRNKGNFPGRFSGRQFSNSRSEMNVSTLELGDSALYLCASSYRDAATGELFFGEGSRLTVL.